This T cell receptor beta chain emerged from a study of T cells after somatic rescue of genetic block. Repertoires were generated with immunoSEQ multiplex PCR, while TCRdb's copy carries only in-frame clones and drops some. The data show some 74,000 clones, approximately 91% seen once. The germline CDR1 and CDR2 sequences are GTSNPN and SVGIG (reference sequence). Trimming removed 3 bases from V and 3 bases from J, with 9 bases in between. The CDR3 runs 12 residues. Sequenced input: peripheral blood mononuclear cells (PBMCs). The rearrangement uses TRBV30 and TRBJ2-7; no clear D. The clonotype was recovered from a man aged 25-45 years. This CDR3 is CAWSLRGYEQYF. Written as DNA, the CDR3 is TGTGCCTGGAGCCTCCGTGGCTACGAGCAGTACTTC.